The 27 T cell receptor beta chains reported below all come from one sample, sequenced in a study of post-analysis software for immune sequencing data. Antigen specificity for these receptors is unknown. The library was made from cDNA and included unique molecular identifiers. TCRdb passed the PCR reads through MiXCR, listing each CDR3 protein once. The sample has 250,000 to 300,000 distinct CDR3 sequences; about 40% are singletons. General study points: The study found TRBV5-6, TRBV5-1 and TRBV20-1 among five or six TRBV segments more frequent in patients than controls.

The sample comprised blood. These receptors were collected from a girl between 5 and 17 years old with multiple sclerosis.

The rearrangement uses TRBV12-3 or TRBV12-4 and TRBJ2-4, with 12 bases that match TRBD2. This CDR3 contains 15 residues. The ends lost 6 bases at V and 2 bases at J; junction bases unmatched: 2. Here the CDR3 reads CASSLAGGSKNIQYF. The CDR3 nucleotides read TGTGCCAGCAGCCTAGCGGGGGGGTCCAAAAACATTCAGTACTTC.

This clonotype was detected many times. The V and J genes are TRBV5-1 and TRBJ2-3; perhaps TRBD2 as D (6 bases). This CDR3 region has 17 residues. Looked up from germline, CDR1 is SGHRS and CDR2 is YFSETQ. Trimming removed 3 bases at V and 2 bases at J, with 19 bases between. The CDR3 nucleotides read TGCGCCAGCAGCTCCAAGGGACGCGGGGCGTACACAGATACGCAGTATTTT. Protein sequence: CASSSKGRGAYTDTQYF.

Many counts were recorded for this clonotype. The chain has TRBV4-1 and TRBJ2-4; D gene unclear. Trimming took off 4 bases at V and 7 bases at J, with 17 bases between the two ends. Germline V CDR1 and CDR2: MGHRA, YSYEKL. There are 15 residues in the CDR3. The CDR3 here is CASSRLGLPTNIQYF. CDR3 bases: TGCGCCAGCAGCCGCCTCGGGCTCCCTACGAACATTCAGTACTTC.

This clonotype turned up a few times. The V gene is TRBV13, the J gene TRBJ2-3; D ambiguous. The CDR3 covers 13 residues. V lost 5 bases and J lost 1, with 7 bases in between. Looked up from germline, CDR1 is PRHDT and CDR2 is FYEKMQ (reference sequence). The CDR3 loop reads CASSTSGTDTQYF. CDR3 sequence (DNA): TGTGCCAGCAGCACTTCTGGCACAGATACGCAGTATTTT.

The genes are TRBV3-1 and TRBJ2-5; 7 bases line up with TRBD2. The end of the DNA fits TRBJ2-7 better, so the J call may be wrong. The CDR3 sequence is 15 residues long. The germline V gene encodes CDR1 LGHDT and CDR2 YNNKEL (reference sequence). CDR3: CASSRLAAGDYEQYF. CDR3 nucleotides: TGTGCCAGCAGCCGGCTAGCGGCGGGGGACTACGAGCAGTACTTC.

This clonotype was detected only a few times. The genes are TRBV12-3 or TRBV12-4 and TRBJ2-7; TRBD2 aligns across 13 bases. The V segment lost 6 bases and the J segment 3 bases; nucleotides outside the gene matches: 5. CDR3 length: 15 residues. CDR3 amino acids: CASRPGLAGNYEQYF. Here the CDR3 DNA reads TGTGCCAGCAGACCGGGACTAGCGGGGAACTACGAGCAGTACTTC.

This clonotype has at least ten counts. The chain carries TRBV7-9 and TRBJ2-3, with D perhaps TRBD2 (6 bases). Deletions cut 5 bases from V and 1 base from J, with 16 bases between. Germline values: CDR1 SEHNR, CDR2 FQNEAQ (reference sequence). The CDR3 extends over 16 amino acids. CDR3 amino acids: CASSVAGLLGTDTQYF. The CDR3 DNA sequence: TGTGCCAGCAGCGTGGCGGGACTCCTAGGCACAGATACGCAGTATTTT.

This clonotype showed up many times. The chain employs TRBV7-2 and TRBJ2-7; D is ambiguous. Trimming cost V 3 bases and J 6 bases, with 12 bases left between them. The germline V gene encodes CDR1 SGHTA and CDR2 FQGNSA. This CDR3 has 13 amino acids. CDR3 region: CASSLASPGEQYF. CDR3 DNA sequence: TGTGCCAGCAGCTTGGCCTCCCCCGGCGAGCAGTACTTC.

The rearrangement uses TRBV5-5 and TRBJ2-1; D assignment may be TRBD1 or TRBD2 (5 bases each). The CDR3 is 15 residues long. Germline-derived CDR1 and CDR2 are SGHKS and YYEKEE (reference sequence). The V end was cut by 4 bases, the J end by 4 bases, with 15 bases between. The CDR3 nucleotides are TGTGCCAGCAGCCATGACACGGGGCGGTACAATGAGCAGTTCTTC. Translation: CASSHDTGRYNEQFF. Supplemented by reference TRBV5-5 and TRBJ2-1, the full variable domain reads DAGVTQSPTHLIKTRGQQVTLRCSPISGHKSVSWYQQVLGQGPQFIFQYYEKEERGRGNFPDRFSARQFPNYSSELNVNALLLGDSALYLCASSHDTGRYNEQFFGPGTRLTVL.

This clonotype was counted many times. The gene calls are TRBV10-3 and TRBJ1-1; 7 bases line up with TRBD1. This CDR3 is built from 12 residues. The germline V gene has CDR1 ENHRY and CDR2 SYGVKD. J was trimmed by 6 bases and V by 6 bases; bases with no gene match: 4. The CDR3 DNA sequence: TGTGCCATCAGCCTCACAGGGGCTGAAGCTTTCTTT. It specifies CAISLTGAEAFF.

This clonotype was counted only a few times. The rearrangement joins TRBV5-6 to TRBJ2-3; possible D gene TRBD1, 5 bases. Trimming took off 6 bases at V and 5 bases at J, with 10 bases between the two ends. This CDR3 region has 12 residues. Germline-derived CDR1 and CDR2 are SGHDT and YYEEEE. DNA of the CDR3: TGTGCCAGCAAATTCACAGGAGATACGCAGTATTTT. Protein product: CASKFTGDTQYF.

There are many counts of this clonotype. The CDR3: CSAPRDSIMNTEAFF. The CDR3 region has the DNA TGCAGTGCCCCCAGGGACAGTATAATGAACACTGAAGCTTTCTTT. The chain recombines TRBV20-1 with TRBJ1-1, with 7 bases matching TRBD1. With V trimmed by 6 bases and J by 0 bases, 10 bases remained unmatched. The CDR3 loop spans 15 amino acids. In germline, CDR1 is DFQATT, CDR2 SNEGSKA (reference sequence).

A remark on this clonotype: A much larger clone lies one base from this, so it may be a read error. The gene calls are TRBV7-9 and TRBJ2-1, with 8 nucleotides matching TRBD2. This CDR3 contains 14 residues. Germline V gives CDR1 SEHNR, CDR2 FQNEAQ (reference sequence). The V and J ends lost 5 bases and 7 bases, in that order; junction bases with no gene match: 7. The DNA of the CDR3 is TGTGCCAGCAGCAACGCGGGGGGTAGGAATGAGCAGTTCTTC. This translates into CASSNAGGRNEQFF.

This clonotype was observed many times. The gene calls are TRBV19 and TRBJ2-1; the D is unclear. V was cut by 1 base and J by 4 bases, with 11 bases left in between. The CDR3 totals 15 residues. In germline, CDR1 is LNHDA, CDR2 SQIVND (reference sequence). CDR3 residues: CASSIAGGDYNEQFF. The CDR3 DNA reads TGTGCCAGTAGTATAGCTGGTGGAGATTACAATGAGCAGTTCTTC.

This clonotype has a handful of counts. Since a much larger clone is just one base distant, this may be a read error. This chain joins TRBV7-8 and TRBJ2-7; TRBD1 aligns across 8 bases. V was pared by 1 base and J by 7 bases, with 12 bases of the junction left unmatched. Germline CDR1 is SGHVS and CDR2 is FQNEAQ. The CDR3 runs 16 residues. Written as DNA, the CDR3 is TGTGCCAGCAGCTTAGAGGCAGGGGGCTTGGGTAATGAGCAGTACTTC. Protein sequence: CASSLEAGGLGNEQYF.

This clonotype has just one count. This chain's CDR3 is CASSKNPGISYNEQFF. Written as DNA, the CDR3 is TGTGCCAGCAGCAAAAATCCGGGGATTTCCTACAATGAGCAGTTCTTC. The chain joins TRBV7-2 to TRBJ2-1; weak D call: TRBD2 (5 bases). Trimming removed 5 bases at V and 1 base at J, with 15 bases between. The germline V gene encodes CDR1 SGHTA and CDR2 FQGNSA. This CDR3 is built from 16 residues. Looking up the rest from reference TRBV7-2 and TRBJ2-1 gives the full variable domain: GAGVSQSPSNKVTEKGKDVELRCDPISGHTALYWYRQSLGQGLEFLIYFQGNSAPDKSGLPSDRFSAERTGGSVSTLTIQRTQQEDSAVYLCASSKNPGISYNEQFFGPGTRLTVL.

As concerns this clonotype: The germline gene is not matched at one end of the junction; a read error may be the cause. V usage is TRBV12-3 or TRBV12-4 and J usage is TRBJ2-3, with D unclear. The length of the CDR3 is 12 residues. CDR3 sequence (DNA): TGTGCCAGCAGTTTCAGCGCAGATGCGCAGTATTTT. Residues: CASSFSADAQYF.

A few counts support this clonotype. The chain carries TRBV4-1 and TRBJ2-6; D possibly corresponds to TRBD1 (5 bases). This CDR3 has 19 amino acids. Germline assignment: CDR1 MGHRA and CDR2 YSYEKL. Between the trimmed V and J ends, which lost 0 bases and 2 bases, there was a span of 17 bases. The CDR3 loop reads CASSQDFLIGATGANVLTF. CDR3 coding DNA: TGCGCCAGCAGCCAAGATTTCTTGATAGGGGCTACTGGGGCCAACGTCCTGACTTTC.

With regard to this clonotype: Since a much larger clone is just one base distant, this may be a read error. The chain employs TRBV14 and TRBJ1-1; no clear D gene. V lost 3 bases to trimming and J lost 0 bases, with 5 bases between them. This CDR3 region has 13 residues. The germline V gene encodes CDR1 SGHDN and CDR2 FVKESK. The CDR3 loop reads CASSHKMNTEAFF. The CDR3 DNA reads as TGTGCCAGCAGCCACAAAATGAACACTGAAGCTTTCTTT.

This clonotype was seen repeatedly, ten times or more. V usage is TRBV10-3 and J usage is TRBJ1-4; D call uncertain. The germline V and J ends were trimmed by 0 bases and 5 bases, with 13 bases remaining between them. CDR1 is ENHRY, CDR2 SYGVKD, per germline. The CDR3 extends over 16 amino acids. This CDR3 reads CAISESSGRRNEKLFF. As DNA, the CDR3 is TGTGCCATCAGTGAGTCCTCTGGCCGCCGAAATGAAAAACTGTTTTTT.

The V and J genes are TRBV5-1 and TRBJ2-1; TRBD1 agrees at 9 bases. Germline CDR1 SGHRS, CDR2 YFSETQ. CDR3 length: 14 residues. V lost 2 bases, J lost 6 bases, and 3 bases stayed unmatched. The CDR3 protein is CASSFYRGPNEQFF. CDR3 sequence (DNA): TGCGCCAGCAGCTTTTACAGGGGGCCCAATGAGCAGTTCTTC.

This clonotype was counted ten times or more. This chain uses TRBV7-9 with TRBJ1-1, with 7 bases matching TRBD1. CDR3 length: 17 amino acids. CDR1 and CDR2 from the germline V gene are SEHNR and FQNEAQ (reference sequence). V was clipped by 3 bases and J by 5 bases; unmatched bases: 15. CDR3 amino acids: CASSFGGGVNWRTEAFF. CDR3 DNA: TGTGCCAGCAGCTTCGGAGGGGGCGTAAATTGGAGGACTGAAGCTTTCTTT.

This clonotype was observed at least ten times. This rearrangement joins TRBV3-1 to TRBJ2-1, with D possibly matching TRBD2 (5 bases). In germline, CDR1 is LGHDT, CDR2 YNNKEL (reference sequence). There are 16 residues in the CDR3. Trimming shortened V by 1 base and J by 1 base, and 11 bases separated the two germline ends. The CDR3 protein is CASSQVSGKSYNEQFF. As DNA, the CDR3 is TGTGCCAGCAGCCAAGTGTCGGGGAAGTCCTACAATGAGCAGTTCTTC.

The J gene is TRBJ2-7, the V gene TRBV12-3 or TRBV12-4, with D perhaps matching TRBD1 (5 bases). This CDR3 contains 12 residues. V gave up 5 bases and J gave up 6 bases, with 11 bases separating them. Here the CDR3 reads CASSPDSSEQYF. In DNA, the CDR3 is TGTGCCAGCAGTCCCGACAGTTCCGAGCAGTACTTC.

This clonotype has ten or more counts. The V gene is TRBV7-2, the J gene TRBJ2-1, with D unclear. Per germline, CDR1 SGHTA and CDR2 FQGNSA. V was trimmed by 6 bases and J by 1 base, leaving 16 bases between them. The CDR3 has 16 amino acids. CDR3: CASSPVIGLSYNEQFF. In DNA, the CDR3 is TGTGCCAGCAGTCCGGTTATCGGGCTTTCCTACAATGAGCAGTTCTTC.

This clonotype was counted many times. CDR3 residues: CAISDRHGNNEQFF. The DNA of the CDR3 is TGTGCCATCAGTGACAGGCATGGGAACAATGAGCAGTTCTTC. The chain joins TRBV10-3 to TRBJ2-1; D is undetermined. The CDR3 loop spans 14 amino acids. Germline V gene lookup returns CDR1 ENHRY and CDR2 SYGVKD. Trimming cost V 3 bases and J 5 bases, with 11 bases left between them.

This clonotype has a count of ten or more. This sequence joins TRBV6-2 or TRBV6-3 and TRBJ2-5; TRBD1 agrees at 9 bases. V shed 0 bases and J 4 bases; nucleotides not matched to a gene: 6. The CDR3 is made up of 16 amino acids. Germline V gene lookup returns CDR1 MNHEY and CDR2 SVGEGT. CDR3 nucleotide sequence: TGTGCCAGCAGTTACTCGAACAGGGGGCGTAGAGAGACCCAGTACTTC. It is translated as CASSYSNRGRRETQYF.